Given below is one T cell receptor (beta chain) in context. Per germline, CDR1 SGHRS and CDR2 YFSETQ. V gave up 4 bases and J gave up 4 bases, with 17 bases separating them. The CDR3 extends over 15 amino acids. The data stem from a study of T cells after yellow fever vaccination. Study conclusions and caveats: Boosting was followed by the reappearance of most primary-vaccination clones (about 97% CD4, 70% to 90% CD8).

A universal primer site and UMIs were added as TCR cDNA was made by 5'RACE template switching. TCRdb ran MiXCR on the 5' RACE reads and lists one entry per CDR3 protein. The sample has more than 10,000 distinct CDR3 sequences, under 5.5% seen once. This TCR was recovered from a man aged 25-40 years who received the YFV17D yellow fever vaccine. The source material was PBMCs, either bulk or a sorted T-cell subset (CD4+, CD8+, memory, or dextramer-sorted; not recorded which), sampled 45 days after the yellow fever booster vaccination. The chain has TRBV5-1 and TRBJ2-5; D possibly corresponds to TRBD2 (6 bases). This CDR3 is CASSAWTGGLETQYF. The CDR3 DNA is TGCGCCAGCAGCGCTTGGACTGGGGGACTAGAGACCCAGTACTTC.